These 17 T cell receptor beta chains were all obtained from the same sample, sequenced in a study of blood T cell repertoires in COVID-19. Using immunoSEQ multiplex PCR, the repertoire was profiled, and TCRdb retains in-frame clones only, with some absent. This sample carries about 170,000 clones, approximately 82% of them seen once, and the ten largest clones take about 10%. Source material: peripheral blood. Receptors were obtained from a woman aged 80 or over with active or convalescent COVID-19.

This chain connects TRBV18 to TRBJ1-1; D not resolved. The CDR3 has 12 residues. The germline V gene has CDR1 KGHSH and CDR2 LQKENI. V lost 0 bases to trimming and J lost 7 bases, with 6 bases between them. The CDR3 loop reads CASSPPFSEAFF. CDR3 nucleotide sequence: TGTGCCAGCTCACCACCGTTCAGTGAAGCTTTCTTT.

This clone was seen a few times. The J gene is TRBJ1-2, the V gene TRBV28; 7 positions agree with TRBD1. V shed 3 bases, J shed 7 bases, and the junction held 20 bases outside the gene matches. The CDR3 loop spans 18 amino acids. Looked up from germline, CDR1 is MDHEN and CDR2 is SYDVKM. The CDR3 sequence: CASSFSLGLAGGDSGYTF. CDR3 in DNA: TGTGCCAGCAGTTTTTCTTTGGGGTTGGCAGGGGGTGATTCTGGCTACACCTTC.

The chain links TRBV20-1 to TRBJ2-1, with D unclear. The CDR3 sequence is 11 residues long. Germline lookup yields CDR1 DFQATT and CDR2 SNEGSKA (reference sequence). V was shortened by 6 bases and J by 6 bases, with 9 bases between the two germline ends. The CDR3 is CSAPGFNEQFF. Here the CDR3 DNA reads TGCAGTGCGCCCGGTTTCAATGAGCAGTTCTTC.

The CDR3 loop reads CASSLRGAANYGYTF. The DNA of the CDR3 is TGTGCCAGCAGTCTTCGGGGGGCAGCTAACTATGGCTACACCTTC. The chain recombines TRBV7-2 with TRBJ1-2; D may be TRBD1 (6 bases). Trimming shortened V by 6 bases and J by 0 bases, and 14 bases separated the two germline ends. CDR1 and CDR2 from the germline V gene are SGHTA and FQGNSA. The CDR3 length is 15 residues. The full variable domain, completed using reference TRBV7-2 and TRBJ1-2, is GAGVSQSPSNKVTEKGKDVELRCDPISGHTALYWYRQSLGQGLEFLIYFQGNSAPDKSGLPSDRFSAERTGGSVSTLTIQRTQQEDSAVYLCASSLRGAANYGYTFGSGTRLTVV.

The V gene is TRBV4-2, the J gene TRBJ1-2, with D perhaps TRBD1 (5 bases). There are 15 residues in the CDR3. Trimming removed 3 bases at V and 3 bases at J, with 14 bases between. Looked up from germline, CDR1 is LGHNA and CDR2 is YNFKEQ. The CDR3 DNA is TGTGCCAGCAGCCAGGAAAAAACAGGAGACTATGGCTACACCTTC. Its protein product is CASSQEKTGDYGYTF.

This chain uses TRBV19 with TRBJ2-7; 8 bases match TRBD2. The junction had 2 bases not matched to a gene; V was cut back by 1 base and J by 3 bases. The CDR3 has 14 residues. Germline CDR1 reads LNHDA; CDR2 reads SQIVND (reference sequence). Here the CDR3 DNA reads TGTGCCAGTAGTATAGGAGCGGGAGTCTACGAGCAGTACTTC. It encodes CASSIGAGVYEQYF.

The chain links TRBV28 to TRBJ2-7; a weak D match, TRBD1 (6 bases). The germline V and J ends were trimmed by 5 bases and 4 bases, with 15 bases remaining between them. The CDR3 covers 14 residues. CDR1 and CDR2 from the germline V gene are MDHEN and SYDVKM. CDR3 DNA sequence: TGTGCCAGCAGTCATACAGGGATAATGTACGAGCAGTACTTC. Its translation: CASSHTGIMYEQYF.

This clone was observed a single time. The chain links TRBV10-3 to TRBJ2-3, with 8 bases aligning to TRBD2. The V gene's germline CDR1 is ENHRY and CDR2 SYGVKD. Germline trimming cut 6 bases from V and 3 bases from J; bases unmatched to any gene: 5. The CDR3 loop spans 14 amino acids. This chain's CDR3 is CAIRREGPTDTQYF. CDR3 sequence (DNA): TGTGCCATCAGACGGGAGGGCCCAACAGATACGCAGTATTTT.

This chain's CDR3 is CASKHPGGDYGYTF. The CDR3 nucleotides are TGTGCCAGCAAGCATCCAGGGGGCGACTATGGCTACACCTTC. V is TRBV28 and J is TRBJ1-2; 8 bases match TRBD1. The J segment lost 3 bases and the V segment lost 7 bases, leaving 7 bases of the junction unmatched. The length of the CDR3 is 14 residues. Germline CDR1 MDHEN, CDR2 SYDVKM.

This sequence joins TRBV20-1 and TRBJ2-3; 7 bases are shared with TRBD1. Germline-derived CDR1 and CDR2 are DFQATT and SNEGSKA (reference sequence). The CDR3 has 14 residues. V shed 6 bases and J 1 base; nucleotides not matched to a gene: 7. CDR3 residues: CSASRQGRTDTQYF. The CDR3 region has the DNA TGCAGTGCCAGTCGACAGGGTCGCACAGATACGCAGTATTTT.

The chain employs TRBV28 and TRBJ2-5; possibly TRBD1 for D (6 bases). The CDR3 loop spans 14 amino acids. Trimming took off 5 bases at V and 4 bases at J, with 14 bases between the two ends. CDR1 and CDR2 from the germline V gene are MDHEN and SYDVKM. As DNA, the CDR3 is TGTGCCAGCAGTCCCGGGACAAGGCCAGAGACCCAGTACTTC. Protein sequence: CASSPGTRPETQYF.

CDR3 sequence: CASSRDRGVQAEAFF. DNA for the CDR3: TGTGCCAGCAGCCGGGACAGGGGGGTTCAGGCTGAAGCTTTCTTT. V and J are TRBV6-4 and TRBJ1-1; 11 positions match TRBD1. There are 15 residues in the CDR3. Unmatched junction bases numbered 9, after V lost 6 bases and J lost 6 bases. Germline loops: CDR1 MRHNA, CDR2 SNTAGT.

The chain combines TRBV7-3 with TRBJ1-6, with 9 bases identical to TRBD1. This CDR3 has 14 residues. The germline V gene encodes CDR1 SGHTA and CDR2 FQGTGA. J lost 8 bases, V lost 5 bases, and 4 bases had no gene match. The CDR3 reads CASSRGQGYSPLHF. The DNA for the CDR3 is TGTGCCAGCAGCCGGGGACAGGGCTATTCACCCCTCCACTTT.

V usage is TRBV7-3 and J usage is TRBJ2-5, with 9 bases identical to TRBD2. Trimming at V came to 5 bases and at J to 5 bases, leaving 9 bases not matched to a gene. CDR3 length equals 15 residues. Germline CDR1 SGHTA, CDR2 FQGTGA. The DNA of the CDR3 is TGTGCCAGCAGCATTAGCGGGAGCCCCTGGGAGACCCAGTACTTC. This translates into CASSISGSPWETQYF.

This chain connects TRBV2 to TRBJ1-5, with D maybe TRBD1 (6 bases). Trimming removed 4 bases at V and 3 bases at J, with 16 bases between. From germline, CDR1 is SNHLY and CDR2 FYNNEI. This CDR3 comprises 16 residues. This CDR3 is CASSGTVIRDNQPQHF. CDR3 DNA sequence: TGTGCCAGCAGTGGGACAGTCATTCGGGACAATCAGCCCCAGCATTTT. Full variable domain (missing parts from reference TRBV2 and TRBJ1-5): EPEVTQTPSHQVTQMGQEVILRCVPISNHLYFYWYRQILGQKVEFLVSFYNNEISEKSEIFDDQFSVERPDGSNFTLKIRSTKLEDSAMYFCASSGTVIRDNQPQHFGDGTRLSIL.

The chain uses TRBV10-1 and TRBJ1-1; 7 positions match TRBD1. J lost 4 bases, V lost 6 bases, and 5 bases had no gene match. The CDR3 length is 13 residues. Germline CDR1 reads WNHNN; CDR2 reads SYGVQD (reference sequence). The CDR3 DNA reads TGCGCCAGCAGCAGGGACAGCTCCACTGAAGCTTTCTTT. This translates into CASSRDSSTEAFF.

The chain's CDR3 is CASSLGLTGDSEAFF. CDR3 bases: TGCGCCAGCAGCTTGGGTCTGACAGGGGACTCTGAAGCTTTCTTT. The chain has TRBV5-1 and TRBJ1-1, with 8 bases lining up with TRBD1. CDR3 length: 15 residues. The ends lost 0 bases at V and 6 bases at J; junction bases unmatched: 7. The germline CDR1 and CDR2 sequences are SGHRS and YFSETQ.